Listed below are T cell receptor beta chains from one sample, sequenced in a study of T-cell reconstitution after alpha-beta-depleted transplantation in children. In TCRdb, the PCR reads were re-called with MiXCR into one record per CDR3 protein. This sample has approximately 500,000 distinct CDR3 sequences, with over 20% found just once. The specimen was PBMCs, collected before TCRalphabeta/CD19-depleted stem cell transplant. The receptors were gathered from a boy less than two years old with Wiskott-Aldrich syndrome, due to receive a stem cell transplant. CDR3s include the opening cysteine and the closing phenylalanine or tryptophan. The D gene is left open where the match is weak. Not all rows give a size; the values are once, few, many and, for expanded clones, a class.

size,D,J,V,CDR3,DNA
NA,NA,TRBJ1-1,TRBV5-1,CASSSASFTEAFF,TGCGCCAGCAGCTCTGCGTCGTTCACTGAAGCTTTCTTT
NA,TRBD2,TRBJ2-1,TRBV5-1,CASSLMSGSYEQFF,TGCGCCAGCAGCTTGATGAGCGGGAGCTATGAGCAGTTCTTC
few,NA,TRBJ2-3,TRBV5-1,CASSFQNRGTDTQYF,TGCGCCAGCAGCTTTCAAAACAGGGGCACAGATACGCAGTATTTT
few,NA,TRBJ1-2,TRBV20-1,CSAIGSSRLGYTF,TGCAGTGCTATCGGATCCTCCCGGTTGGGCTACACCTTC
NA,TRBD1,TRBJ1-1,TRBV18,CASSPRTGGKGDTEAFF,TGTGCCAGCTCACCTCGGACAGGGGGCAAAGGTGACACTGAAGCTTTCTTT
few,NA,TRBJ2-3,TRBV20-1,CSAANSVTDTQYF,TGCAGTGCTGCCAATAGCGTCACAGATACGCAGTATTTT
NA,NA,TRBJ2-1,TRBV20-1,CSASRRRVPYDEQFF,TGCAGTGCCAGTCGGCGTAGAGTACCTTATGATGAGCAGTTCTTC
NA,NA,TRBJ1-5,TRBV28,CASSKNSNQPQHF,TGTGCCAGCAGTAAGAATAGCAATCAGCCCCAGCATTTT
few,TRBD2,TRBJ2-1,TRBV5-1,CASSFIAGPGGEQFF,TGCGCCAGCAGCTTTATAGCGGGGCCCGGGGGTGAGCAGTTCTTC
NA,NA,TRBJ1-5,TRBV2,CASSELTLLLNNQPQHF,TGTGCCAGCAGTGAACTTACCCTCCTCCTAAACAATCAGCCCCAGCATTTT
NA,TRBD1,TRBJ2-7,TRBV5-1,CASSRKMGQTNIPYEQYF,TGCGCCAGCAGCCGCAAGATGGGACAGACTAACATACCCTACGAGCAGTACTTC
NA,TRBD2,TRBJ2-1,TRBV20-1,CSALDPGLAGSGTYNEQFF,TGCAGTGCGCTCGATCCGGGACTAGCGGGATCGGGGACCTACAATGAGCAGTTCTTC
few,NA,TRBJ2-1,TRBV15,CATSPGGFGSGPPYNEQFF,TGTGCCACCAGCCCTGGAGGCTTCGGGTCGGGGCCTCCCTACAATGAGCAGTTCTTC
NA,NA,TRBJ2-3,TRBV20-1,CSAGDGPDTQYF,TGCAGTGCTGGTGATGGCCCAGATACGCAGTATTTT
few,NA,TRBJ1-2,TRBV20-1,CSARGQGLGYTF,TGCAGTGCTAGAGGCCAGGGGCTCGGCTACACCTTC
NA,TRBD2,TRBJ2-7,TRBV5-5,CASSSKREGSYEQYF,TGTGCCAGCAGCTCTAAGCGGGAGGGCTCCTACGAGCAGTACTTC
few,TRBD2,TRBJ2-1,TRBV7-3,CASSLMGGSQYNEQFF,TGTGCCAGCAGCTTAATGGGCGGGAGCCAATACAATGAGCAGTTCTTC
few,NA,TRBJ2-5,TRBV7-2,CASSLGGAAQETQYF,TGTGCCAGCAGCTTAGGAGGGGCAGCCCAAGAGACCCAGTACTTC
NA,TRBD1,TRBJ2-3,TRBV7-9,CASSLQRTGITDTQYF,TGTGCCAGCAGCTTACAAAGGACAGGGATCACAGATACGCAGTATTTT
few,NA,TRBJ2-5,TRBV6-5,CASSSPRGTEETQYF,TGTGCCAGCAGTTCCCCCAGGGGAACCGAAGAGACCCAGTACTTC
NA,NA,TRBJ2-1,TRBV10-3,CAISDLQYNEQFF,TGTGCCATCAGTGATTTGCAGTACAATGAGCAGTTCTTC
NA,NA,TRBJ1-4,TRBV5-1,CASSRGGTTNEKLFF,TGCGCCAGCAGCAGGGGCGGGACAACTAATGAAAAACTGTTTTTT
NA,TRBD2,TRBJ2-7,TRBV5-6,CASSYGLVSYEQYF,TGTGCCAGCAGCTACGGACTAGTCTCCTACGAGCAGTACTTC
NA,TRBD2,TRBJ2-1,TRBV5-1,CASSTSLAVSYNEQFF,TGCGCCAGCAGCACCTCACTAGCGGTCTCCTACAATGAGCAGTTCTTC
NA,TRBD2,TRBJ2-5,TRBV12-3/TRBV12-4,CASRPLAGLETQYF,TGTGCCAGCAGACCCCTAGCGGGATTAGAGACCCAGTACTTC
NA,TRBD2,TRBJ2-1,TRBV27,CASSLTPGGPNGGEQFF,TGTGCCAGCAGTTTAACACCGGGAGGCCCTAATGGGGGTGAGCAGTTCTTC
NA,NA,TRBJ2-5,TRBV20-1,CSPAKSQETQYF,TGCAGTCCCGCTAAGTCGCAGGAGACCCAGTACTTC
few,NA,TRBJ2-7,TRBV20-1,CSATASGGGRDEQYF,TGCAGTGCCACCGCTAGCGGAGGGGGGAGGGACGAGCAGTACTTC
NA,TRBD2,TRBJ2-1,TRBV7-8,CASSFPGLAGPYNEQFF,TGTGCCAGCAGCTTCCCGGGACTAGCGGGACCCTACAATGAGCAGTTCTTC
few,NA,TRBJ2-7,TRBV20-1,CSARDGTLSYEQYF,TGCAGTGCTAGAGATGGGACTCTTTCCTACGAGCAGTACTTC
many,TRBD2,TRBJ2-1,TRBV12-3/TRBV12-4,CASRGTSGYNEQFF,TGTGCCAGCAGAGGGACTAGCGGTTACAATGAGCAGTTCTTC
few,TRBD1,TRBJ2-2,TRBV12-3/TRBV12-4,CASSFYRDRSGELFF,TGTGCCAGCAGTTTCTACCGGGACAGAAGCGGGGAGCTGTTTTTT
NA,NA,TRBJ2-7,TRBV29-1,CSVSGNYEQYF,TGCAGCGTTTCAGGAAACTACGAGCAGTACTTC
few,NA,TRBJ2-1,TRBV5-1,CASSIEAGTNNEQFF,TGCGCCAGCAGCATAGAAGCGGGGACAAACAATGAGCAGTTCTTC
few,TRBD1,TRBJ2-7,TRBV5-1,CASSPRTGNYEQYF,TGCGCCAGCAGCCCGAGGACAGGCAACTACGAGCAGTACTTC
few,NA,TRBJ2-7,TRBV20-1,CSARPIVQAEQYF,TGCAGTGCTAGACCCATAGTCCAGGCCGAGCAGTACTTC
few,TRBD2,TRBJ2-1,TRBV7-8,CASSLGLADNNEQFF,TGTGCCAGCAGCTTAGGGCTAGCGGATAACAATGAGCAGTTCTTC
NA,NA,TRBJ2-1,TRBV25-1,CASQSQGSPYNEQFF,TGTGCCAGCCAATCCCAAGGGAGCCCCTACAATGAGCAGTTCTTC
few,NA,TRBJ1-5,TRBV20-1,CSAKDGGQPQHF,TGCAGTGCTAAGGATGGGGGTCAGCCCCAGCATTTT
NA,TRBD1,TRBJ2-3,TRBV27,CASSVRQGVTDTQYF,TGTGCCAGCAGTGTACGACAGGGGGTCACAGATACGCAGTATTTT
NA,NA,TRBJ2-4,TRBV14,CASSPPVGYIQYF,TGTGCCAGCAGCCCTCCCGTCGGGTACATTCAGTACTTC